This TCR beta chain was sequenced in a study of graft-versus-host responses after intestinal transplantation. Only in-frame clones appear in the TCRdb table, and some are missing; sequencing was by immunoSEQ multiplex PCR. Altogether roughly 93,000 clones are present, under 95% being singletons, with the ten largest covering roughly 0.4%. The CDR3 is made up of 17 amino acids. The V gene lost 5 bases and the J gene lost 0 bases, with 14 bases spanning the gap. Germline V lookup: CDR1 SGHVS, CDR2 FQNEAQ. This clone showed up just once. The antigen is not known. Sequences were derived from unstimulated CD8+ T cells sorted from spleen or lymph node cells, sampled before transplant. The V and J genes are TRBV7-8 and TRBJ2-6, with D maybe TRBD2 (6 bases). This TCR derives from a human donor who was the organ donor for an intestinal transplant. In nucleotides, the CDR3 is TGTGCCAGCAGCCAATTGGAGGGGCCCTCTGGGGCCAACGTCCTGACTTTC. Its protein product is CASSQLEGPSGANVLTF.